What follows are 23 T cell receptor beta chains derived from one specimen sequenced in a study of breast tumors, draining lymph nodes, adjacent tissues. Breast cancer patients provided tissue from their axillary draining lymph nodes. One entry per CDR3 protein results from TCRdb running MiXCR on the multiplex PCR reads. This sample yields about 89,000 distinct CDR3 sequences, of which over 25% are seen a single time; more than 8% belongs to the top ten. Sequences were obtained from axillary lymph node tissue. These receptors were taken from a female donor with breast cancer. Some clones in this sample may be carry-over from other donors' samples.

This clonotype was counted at least ten times. This rearrangement joins TRBV18 to TRBJ2-7; D is perhaps TRBD1 or TRBD2 (6 bases each). Germline V lookup: CDR1 KGHSH, CDR2 LQKENI. The CDR3 has 14 amino acids. V lost 3 bases and J lost 6, with 15 bases in between. The CDR3 DNA is TGTGCCAGCTCACCCTCCGGGGGCCTCGGCGAGCAGTACTTC. Protein: CASSPSGGLGEQYF.

This clonotype was picked up many times. This may come from a read error, since a much larger clone is one base off. This chain uses TRBV20-1 with TRBJ2-7, with TRBD2 identical over 7 bases. This CDR3 has 14 residues. Trimming cost V 1 base and J 6 bases; bases outside gene matches: 9. Germline lookup yields CDR1 DFQATT and CDR2 SNEGSKA (reference sequence). The CDR3 bases are TGCAGTGCTAGAGGACCAGCGGGATCGTCCGAGCAGTACTTC. Protein product: CSARGPAGSSEQYF.

This clonotype showed up many times. The chain links TRBV7-2 to TRBJ1-2; D possibly corresponds to TRBD1 (5 bases). The germline V gene has CDR1 SGHTA and CDR2 FQGNSA. CDR3 length: 16 amino acids. V lost 4 bases and J lost 7, with 22 bases in between. DNA of the CDR3: TGTGCCAGCAGCTCCGGTGCGCAGGGAGGCTTTGGTGGCTACACCTTC. It encodes CASSSGAQGGFGGYTF.

There are many counts of this clonotype. The chain employs TRBV19 and TRBJ2-3; the D is unclear. CDR1 LNHDA and CDR2 SQIVND come from the germline V gene (reference sequence). The CDR3 consists of 15 residues. Between the trimmed V and J ends, which lost 1 base and 0 bases, there was a span of 8 bases. The DNA for the CDR3 is TGTGCCAGTAGTATAGCCGGATCTAGCACAGATACGCAGTATTTT. Translation gives CASSIAGSSTDTQYF.

This clonotype was counted ten times or more. This sequence joins TRBV19 and TRBJ2-7; D perhaps matches TRBD1 (5 bases). The V end lost 6 bases, the J end lost 1 base, and 10 bases lay between the germline ends. CDR1 and CDR2 (germline): LNHDA, SQIVND (reference sequence). The CDR3 runs to 13 residues. The CDR3 is CASRGPQSYEQYF. The DNA of the CDR3 is TGTGCCAGTAGGGGGCCCCAGTCCTACGAGCAGTACTTC.

On this clonotype itself: Possible read error: a much larger clone is one base away. The chain recombines TRBV20-1 with TRBJ1-1; TRBD1 might be the D (6 bases). CDR3 size: 13 residues. The germline V gene has CDR1 DFQATT and CDR2 SNEGSKA (reference sequence). Trimming took 1 base from V and 6 from J, leaving 12 bases between them. In DNA, the CDR3 is TGCAGTGCTAGAGGGGGAGGGACATCTGAAGCTTTCTTT. Translating it yields CSARGGGTSEAFF.

At least ten counts were recorded for this clonotype. J is TRBJ1-3 and V is TRBV6-5; 7 nucleotides align to TRBD1. CDR3 length equals 13 residues. J lost 7 bases, V lost 6 bases, and 6 bases had no gene match. Germline-derived CDR1 and CDR2 are MNHEY and SVGAGI. The CDR3 loop reads CASSTTGDNTIYF. The CDR3 region has the DNA TGTGCCAGCAGCACAACAGGGGACAACACCATATATTTT.

This clonotype was found many times. V and J are TRBV7-8 and TRBJ2-3; 11 bases are a match to TRBD2. The CDR3 length is 15 residues. Looked up from germline, CDR1 is SGHVS and CDR2 is FQNEAQ. The V gene end was trimmed by 3 bases and the J gene end by 1 base; junction bases not matched to a gene: 0. This CDR3 is CASSLGLAGTDTQYF. The CDR3 bases are TGTGCCAGCAGCTTGGGACTAGCGGGCACAGATACGCAGTATTTT. Looking up the rest from reference TRBV7-8 and TRBJ2-3 gives the full variable domain: GAGVSQSPRYKVAKRGQDVALRCDPISGHVSLFWYQQALGQGPEFLTYFQNEAQLDKSGLPSDRFFAERPEGSVSTLKIQRTQQEDSAVYLCASSLGLAGTDTQYFGPGTRLTVL.

V is TRBV20-1 and J is TRBJ2-5; D uncertain. V was cut by 6 bases and J by 13 bases, with 21 bases left in between. The germline V gene has CDR1 DFQATT and CDR2 SNEGSKA (reference sequence). The CDR3 is made up of 12 amino acids. The CDR3: CSAQYPALARYF. CDR3 DNA: TGCAGTGCACAATATCCTGCTTTGGCCCGGTACTTC.

This chain connects TRBV7-8 to TRBJ2-7; no reliable D call. CDR1 and CDR2 from the germline V gene are SGHVS and FQNEAQ. The CDR3 is 12 residues long. V was cut by 5 bases and J by 7 bases, with 12 bases left in between. CDR3 DNA sequence: TGTGCCAGCAGCCCCGGACCGAGAGAGCAGTACTTC. Translated, it gives CASSPGPREQYF.

This clonotype has a count of ten or more. The rearrangement joins TRBV15 to TRBJ2-3; TRBD2 matches 7 bases. The CDR3 has 16 residues. Germline V lookup: CDR1 LNHNV, CDR2 YYDKDF (reference sequence). The V gene end was trimmed by 1 base and the J gene end by 5 bases; junction bases not matched to a gene: 9. CDR3 coding DNA: TGTGCCACCAGCAGAGGGTTTGGCGGGAGTAAAGATACGCAGTATTTT. This encodes CATSRGFGGSKDTQYF.

The chain has TRBV3-1 and TRBJ1-5, with unresolved D. This CDR3 spans 17 amino acids. The germline gives CDR1 LGHDT, CDR2 YNNKEL (reference sequence). Trimming pared 1 base from V and 2 bases from J, leaving 15 bases between. The CDR3 coding sequence is TGTGCCAGCAGCCAAGTGGACGGGCGGGGAGGCAATCAGCCCCAGCATTTT. Amino acid sequence: CASSQVDGRGGNQPQHF.

The chain links TRBV7-9 to TRBJ2-7; either TRBD1 or TRBD2 may fit D (5 bases each). Trimming took 5 bases from V and 2 from J, leaving 10 bases between them. CDR1 is SEHNR and CDR2 is FQNEAQ in the germline V gene (reference sequence). This CDR3 spans 13 amino acids. The CDR3 region has the DNA TGTGCCAGCAGCGCTCAGGGAGCCTACGAGCAGTACTTC. Residues: CASSAQGAYEQYF.

This clonotype has a handful of counts. This chain joins TRBV19 and TRBJ1-1; D possibly corresponds to TRBD1 (6 bases). Germline V lookup: CDR1 LNHDA, CDR2 SQIVND (reference sequence). V shed 7 bases and J shed 1 base, with 22 bases lying between them. The CDR3 consists of 17 residues. In nucleotides, the CDR3 is TGTGCCAGTACCACGCTCGGAGGGGGGTTCTGGAACACTGAAGCTTTCTTT. The encoded protein is CASTTLGGGFWNTEAFF. Looking up the rest from reference TRBV19 and TRBJ1-1 gives the full variable domain: DGGITQSPKYLFRKEGQNVTLSCEQNLNHDAMYWYRQDPGQGLRLIYYSQIVNDFQKGDIAEGYSVSREKKESFPLTVTSAQKNPTAFYLCASTTLGGGFWNTEAFFGQGTRLTVV.

This clonotype occurred a few times. This chain links TRBV29-1 with TRBJ2-7; possibly TRBD2 for D (6 bases). This CDR3 has 14 residues. The V and J ends lost 1 base and 4 bases respectively, with 14 bases between them. Germline V CDR1 and CDR2: SQVTM, ANQGSEA. CDR3 nucleotide sequence: TGCAGCGTTGAAGTAGGAGCGGGCCTTTACGAGCAGTACTTC. Translation: CSVEVGAGLYEQYF.

This clonotype appeared a few times. This may come from a read error, since a much larger clone is one base off. This chain links TRBV5-4 with TRBJ2-5, with 7 bases identical to TRBD1. This CDR3 is 15 amino acids long. The junction had 10 bases not matched to a gene; V was cut back by 4 bases and J by 4 bases. Germline CDR1 SGHNT, CDR2 YYREEE (reference sequence). DNA of the CDR3: TGTGCCAGCAGCCCCGGGACAGCGTCAAGAGAGACCCAGTACTTC. This translates into CASSPGTASRETQYF.

A few counts support this clonotype. This chain joins TRBV6-1 and TRBJ2-2; no definite D call. V lost 6 bases, J lost 1 base, and 6 bases lay in between. Germline CDR1 reads MNHNS; CDR2 reads SASEGT. The CDR3 runs 13 residues. The CDR3 sequence: CASSEKNTGELFF. As DNA, the CDR3 is TGTGCCAGCAGCGAAAAGAACACCGGGGAGCTGTTTTTT.

This clonotype came up many times. The chain recombines TRBV10-2 with TRBJ1-6, with D tentatively TRBD1 (6 bases). CDR3 length: 16 residues. CDR1 and CDR2 from the germline V gene are WSHSY and SAAADI. V was trimmed by 4 bases and J by 3 bases, leaving 13 bases between them. The CDR3 protein is CASSGTTGLYNSPLHF. In DNA form, the CDR3 reads TGCGCCAGCAGTGGGACGACAGGCCTCTATAATTCACCCCTCCACTTT.

This clonotype was detected many times. The chain links TRBV7-2 to TRBJ2-3, with 9 bases matching TRBD2. Germline trimming cut 5 bases from V and 0 bases from J; bases unmatched to any gene: 9. CDR1 is SGHTA, CDR2 FQGNSA, per germline. The CDR3 is 17 amino acids. The CDR3 here is CASSVVSSGASTDTQYF. The CDR3 region has the DNA TGTGCCAGCAGCGTGGTATCTAGCGGGGCCAGCACAGATACGCAGTATTTT.

This clonotype has a handful of counts. V usage is TRBV13 and J usage is TRBJ2-1; no firm D call. The CDR3 spans 15 residues. The V end was cut by 2 bases, the J end by 7 bases, with 15 bases between. Germline loops: CDR1 PRHDT, CDR2 FYEKMQ (reference sequence). The CDR3 sequence is CASSLLNPSPNEQFF. The DNA for the CDR3 is TGTGCCAGCAGCTTACTTAACCCGAGCCCTAATGAGCAGTTCTTC.

This clonotype was seen repeatedly, ten times or more. J is TRBJ2-5 and V is TRBV20-1, with D possibly being TRBD1 or TRBD2 (5 bases each). Between the trimmed V and J ends, which lost 2 bases and 8 bases, there was a span of 18 bases. The germline gives CDR1 DFQATT, CDR2 SNEGSKA (reference sequence). CDR3 length equals 14 residues. The CDR3 DNA reads as TGCAGTGCTAGACCCCCGGGGACCACCCAAACCCAGTACTTC. Translating gives CSARPPGTTQTQYF.

This clonotype was detected many times. The genes are TRBV5-1 and TRBJ2-3; TRBD2 might be the D (6 bases). V was clipped by 0 bases and J by 1 base, with 12 bases between them. The CDR3 is 16 residues long. The germline V gene has CDR1 SGHRS and CDR2 YFSETQ. CDR3 DNA: TGCGCCAGCAGCTTGGTTGGGACTGATCGCACAGATACGCAGTATTTT. Its translation is CASSLVGTDRTDTQYF.

This clonotype was seen repeatedly, ten times or more. This rearrangement joins TRBV5-8 to TRBJ2-7; D unresolved. CDR3 length: 11 residues. Germline CDR1 SGHTS, CDR2 YDEGEE. V was cut by 6 bases and J by 2 bases, with 6 bases left in between. The CDR3: CASIRTYEQYF. CDR3 coding DNA: TGTGCCAGCATCCGAACCTACGAGCAGTACTTC.